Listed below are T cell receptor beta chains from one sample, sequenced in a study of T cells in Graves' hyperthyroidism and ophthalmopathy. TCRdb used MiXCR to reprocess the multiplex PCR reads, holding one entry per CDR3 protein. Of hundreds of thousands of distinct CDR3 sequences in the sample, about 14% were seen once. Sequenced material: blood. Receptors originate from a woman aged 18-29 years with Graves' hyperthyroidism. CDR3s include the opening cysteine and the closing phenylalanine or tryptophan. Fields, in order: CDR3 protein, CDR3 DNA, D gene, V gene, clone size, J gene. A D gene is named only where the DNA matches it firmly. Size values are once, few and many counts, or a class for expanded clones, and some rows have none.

CDR3: CASSPRDGTGELFF
DNA: TGTGCCAGCTCACCCCGGGACGGCACCGGGGAGCTGTTTTTT
D: .
V: TRBV18
size: .
J: TRBJ2-2

CDR3: CASTLDTGWAFF
DNA: TGTGCCAGCACGTTGGACACCGGTTGGGCTTTCTTT
D: .
V: TRBV6-2/TRBV6-3
size: few
J: TRBJ1-1

CDR3: CASSRGRGRYEQYF
DNA: TGTGCCAGCAGTCGAGGGCGCGGCCGCTACGAGCAGTACTTC
D: .
V: TRBV12-3/TRBV12-4
size: .
J: TRBJ2-7

CDR3: CASSLLGLDTGELFF
DNA: TGTGCCAGCAGCTTATTAGGGCTGGACACCGGGGAGCTGTTTTTT
D: .
V: TRBV7-9
size: few
J: TRBJ2-2

CDR3: CASSRRDNSPLHF
DNA: TGTGCCAGCAGCCGACGGGATAATTCACCCCTCCACTTT
D: .
V: TRBV3-1
size: .
J: TRBJ1-6

CDR3: CASSDNAYEQYF
DNA: TGTGCCAGCAGTGATAACGCGTACGAGCAGTACTTC
D: .
V: TRBV25-1
size: .
J: TRBJ2-7

CDR3: CASSYEVYSNQPQHF
DNA: TGTGCCAGCAGTTATGAGGTTTATAGCAATCAGCCCCAGCATTTT
D: .
V: TRBV6-2/TRBV6-3
size: .
J: TRBJ1-5

CDR3: CASSQRTVRETQYF
DNA: TGTGCCAGCAGCCAAAGGACCGTAAGGGAGACCCAGTACTTC
D: .
V: TRBV5-8
size: .
J: TRBJ2-5

CDR3: CSARAGGALPGANALTF
DNA: TGCAGTGCTAGAGCGGGGGGCGCCCTGCCTGGGGCCAACGCCCTGACTTTC
D: .
V: TRBV20-1
size: .
J: TRBJ2-6

CDR3: CSVVPDGNEQFF
DNA: TGCAGCGTTGTCCCGGACGGCAATGAGCAGTTCTTC
D: .
V: TRBV29-1
size: few
J: TRBJ2-1

CDR3: CSARDRFQRGITDTQYF
DNA: TGCAGTGCTAGAGATAGGTTCCAGCGGGGGATCACAGATACGCAGTATTTT
D: TRBD2
V: TRBV20-1
size: .
J: TRBJ2-3

CDR3: CASSPGTGGFQETQYF
DNA: TGTGCCAGCAGCCCCGGGACAGGGGGCTTTCAAGAGACCCAGTACTTC
D: TRBD1
V: TRBV11-2
size: .
J: TRBJ2-5

CDR3: CASSETSGGYTF
DNA: TGTGCCAGCAGCGAGACAAGCGGTGGCTACACCTTC
D: .
V: TRBV28
size: many
J: TRBJ1-2

CDR3: CASSFERWEQYF
DNA: TGTGCCAGCAGCTTTGAACGGTGGGAGCAGTACTTC
D: .
V: TRBV7-2
size: many
J: TRBJ2-7

CDR3: CASSLGLAGELFF
DNA: TGTGCCAGCAGCTTAGGGCTAGCCGGGGAGCTGTTTTTT
D: .
V: TRBV7-3
size: many
J: TRBJ2-2

CDR3: CASSELQDRGPIGQPQHF
DNA: TGTGCCAGCAGTGAACTCCAGGACAGGGGGCCAATCGGTCAGCCCCAGCATTTT
D: TRBD1
V: TRBV2
size: many
J: TRBJ1-5

CDR3: CASSTLQGKTNYGYTF
DNA: TGTGCCAGTAGTACTTTACAGGGAAAGACTAACTATGGCTACACCTTC
D: .
V: TRBV19
size: .
J: TRBJ1-2

CDR3: CASSQDNGFVSYNEQFF
DNA: TGTGCCAGCAGCCAAGATAATGGTTTTGTCTCCTACAATGAGCAGTTCTTC
D: .
V: TRBV14
size: many
J: TRBJ2-1

CDR3: CASSLAGLVADTQYF
DNA: TGTGCCAGCAGTCTAGCGGGACTAGTGGCAGATACGCAGTATTTT
D: TRBD2
V: TRBV2
size: few
J: TRBJ2-3

CDR3: CASSSFLDRGRGETQYF
DNA: TGTGCCAGCAGTTCTTTTCTGGACAGGGGGCGCGGAGAGACCCAGTACTTC
D: TRBD1
V: TRBV28
size: many
J: TRBJ2-5

CDR3: CASGNSGSDTQYF
DNA: TGTGCCAGCGGGAACAGTGGGAGTGATACGCAGTATTTT
D: .
V: TRBV12-3/TRBV12-4
size: many
J: TRBJ2-3

CDR3: CSVGSGNQPQHF
DNA: TGCAGCGTTGGGTCAGGTAATCAGCCCCAGCATTTT
D: .
V: TRBV29-1
size: .
J: TRBJ1-5

CDR3: CASSVGPVRGDTEAFF
DNA: TGTGCCAGCAGCGTAGGTCCCGTCAGGGGCGACACTGAAGCTTTCTTT
D: .
V: TRBV9
size: few
J: TRBJ1-1

CDR3: CASSYSIRAARGYGYTF
DNA: TGTGCCAGCAGTTACTCGATTCGGGCCGCCAGAGGCTATGGCTACACCTTC
D: .
V: TRBV6-5
size: .
J: TRBJ1-2

CDR3: CSATGGSYSGANVLTF
DNA: TGCAGTGCCACGGGGGGCAGTTACTCTGGGGCCAACGTCCTGACTTTC
D: .
V: TRBV20-1
size: .
J: TRBJ2-6

CDR3: CATSRDRLGGKDEQFF
DNA: TGTGCCACCAGCAGAGATCGGCTAGGGGGGAAGGATGAGCAGTTCTTC
D: .
V: TRBV15
size: .
J: TRBJ2-1

CDR3: CASSFGTRKEQFF
DNA: TGTGCCAGCAGTTTTGGAACTAGGAAGGAGCAGTTCTTC
D: .
V: TRBV27
size: few
J: TRBJ2-1

CDR3: CASSQGVRSSGNTIYF
DNA: TGCGCCAGCAGCCAGGGGGTACGGAGCTCTGGAAACACCATATATTTT
D: .
V: TRBV4-3
size: few
J: TRBJ1-3

CDR3: CASSFQNQPQHF
DNA: TGTGCCAGCAGCTTTCAAAATCAGCCCCAGCATTTT
D: .
V: TRBV7-2
size: many
J: TRBJ1-5

CDR3: CASSGDRGDTQYF
DNA: TGTGCCAGCTCAGGCGACAGGGGAGATACGCAGTATTTT
D: TRBD1
V: TRBV18
size: many
J: TRBJ2-3

CDR3: CASSEAATGSYEQYF
DNA: TGCGCCAGCAGTGAGGCCGCGACGGGGTCCTACGAGCAGTACTTC
D: .
V: TRBV10-1
size: many
J: TRBJ2-7

CDR3: CSASKALPGRLNEKLLF
DNA: TGCAGTGCTAGTAAAGCCCTTCCCGGACGTTTGAATGAAAAACTGCTTTTT
D: .
V: TRBV20-1
size: .
J: TRBJ1-4

CDR3: CASSLVGPKDPEAFF
DNA: TGTGCCAGCAGCTTAGTTGGGCCCAAGGACCCTGAAGCTTTCTTT
D: .
V: TRBV7-2
size: many
J: TRBJ1-1

CDR3: CASSHVDRDYEQYF
DNA: TGTGCCAGCAGCCATGTAGACAGGGACTACGAGCAGTACTTC
D: TRBD1
V: TRBV3-1
size: .
J: TRBJ2-7

CDR3: CASSFYRGRTEAFF
DNA: TGTGCCAGCAGCTTTTACAGGGGGCGGACTGAAGCTTTCTTT
D: TRBD1
V: TRBV7-2
size: few
J: TRBJ1-1